Below, 20 T cell receptor beta chains from the same sample are listed, as sequenced in a study of identical twins. Using its own MiXCR run on the 5' RACE reads, TCRdb lists one record per CDR3 protein. The sample lists approximately 490,000 distinct CDR3 sequences, approximately 20% occurring once. Another study also made use of these data, one on yellow fever vaccine responses in identical twins.

Sequenced: CD4+ T cells sorted from blood. The receptors shown here come from a young woman in good health.

The sample holds a few counts of this clonotype. As DNA, the CDR3 is TGTGCCATCAGTGACCGAGCGGGAGGGTACAATGAGCAGTTCTTC. Its translation: CAISDRAGGYNEQFF. The chain joins TRBV10-3 to TRBJ2-1, with 10 positions matching TRBD2. The CDR3 spans 15 residues. With 3 bases clipped from V and 4 bases from J, the junction kept 3 bases outside the gene matches. CDR1 ENHRY and CDR2 SYGVKD come from the germline V gene.

This clonotype showed up just a few times. The chain links TRBV4-1 to TRBJ1-2; TRBD1 agrees at 12 bases. V lost 4 bases, J lost 0 bases, and 6 bases stayed unmatched. The germline gives CDR1 MGHRA, CDR2 YSYEKL. CDR3 length: 17 residues. CDR3 nucleotides: TGCGCCAGCAGCCGCGGGACAGGGGGCTTAGCTAACTATGGCTACACCTTC. Translated: CASSRGTGGLANYGYTF.

In this sample, this clonotype turned up many times. DNA for the CDR3: TGTGCCAGCAGGACTCGACTAGCGGGAGAGTCGAATGAGCAGTTCTTC. It is translated as CASRTRLAGESNEQFF. The gene calls are TRBV12-3 or TRBV12-4 and TRBJ2-1; 12 bases line up with TRBD2. The CDR3 totals 16 residues. V shed 6 bases, J shed 7 bases, and the junction held 10 bases outside the gene matches.

The rearrangement uses TRBV20-1 and TRBJ1-1, with 10 bases lining up with TRBD1. The CDR3 is 15 residues long. Germline-derived CDR1 and CDR2 are DFQATT and SNEGSKA (reference sequence). The ends lost 6 bases at V and 5 bases at J; junction bases unmatched: 12. The DNA of the CDR3 is TGCAGTGCCAAGACGGGGGACAGGGGAGGGACTGAAGCTTTCTTT. Its protein product is CSAKTGDRGGTEAFF.

This clonotype was counted a few times. This chain links TRBV11-2 with TRBJ2-3; D is perhaps TRBD2 (6 bases). CDR3 length: 17 residues. The germline V gene encodes CDR1 SGHAT and CDR2 FQNNGV. V lost 0 bases and J 4 bases, leaving 17 bases between the germline ends. The CDR3: CASSLEGPSVKADTQYF. DNA for the CDR3: TGTGCCAGCAGCTTAGAGGGCCCTAGCGTTAAGGCAGATACGCAGTATTTT.

J is TRBJ2-2 and V is TRBV4-1; D remains ambiguous. The germline V gene has CDR1 MGHRA and CDR2 YSYEKL. With 0 bases removed from V and 4 bases from J, the gap between germline ends came to 12 bases. CDR3 length: 16 residues. CDR3 DNA: TGCGCCAGCAGCCAAGAAATAGCCTTGGGCACCGGGGAGCTGTTTTTT. Residues: CASSQEIALGTGELFF.

This clonotype turned up a few times. This rearrangement joins TRBV5-1 to TRBJ2-2; 10 positions agree with TRBD1. V shed 4 bases and J 1 base; nucleotides not matched to a gene: 10. Germline V gives CDR1 SGHRS, CDR2 YFSETQ. CDR3 length: 18 amino acids. CDR3 loop: CASSPETGGSWNTGELFF. The CDR3 DNA follows: TGCGCCAGCAGCCCCGAGACAGGGGGCAGTTGGAACACCGGGGAGCTGTTTTTT.

For this clonotype: The conserved final phenylalanine or tryptophan is absent from the CDR3, which likely points to a read error. Because the CDR3's place on the DNA is in doubt, the DNA is left out and the CDR3 is given as listed by TCRdb. The CDR3 region is CAISTGQVCWELLC. V is TRBV21-1 and J is TRBJ2-2; the listed D gene, TRBD1, was not tested against the DNA. TRBV21-1 is a recognized pseudogene. The CDR3 totals 14 residues, both ends included.

In its sample, this clonotype was seen a few times. The J gene is TRBJ2-3, the V gene TRBV7-2; 8 bases match TRBD2. The CDR3 length is 15 residues. Germline V gene lookup returns CDR1 SGHTA and CDR2 FQGNSA. V shed 2 bases and J 3 bases; nucleotides not matched to a gene: 4. This CDR3 is CASSLYRLATDTQYF. The CDR3 region has the DNA TGTGCCAGCAGCTTATATCGACTAGCGACAGATACGCAGTATTTT. Complete variable domain (other parts from reference TRBV7-2 and TRBJ2-3): GAGVSQSPSNKVTEKGKDVELRCDPISGHTALYWYRQSLGQGLEFLIYFQGNSAPDKSGLPSDRFSAERTGGSVSTLTIQRTQQEDSAVYLCASSLYRLATDTQYFGPGTRLTVL.

This sequence joins TRBV10-2 and TRBJ2-2, with 8 bases fitting TRBD1. The germline V gene has CDR1 WSHSY and CDR2 SAAADI. After removal of 11 bases from V and 4 bases from J, the junction contained 9 bases not matched to a gene. This CDR3 region has 14 residues. CDR3 nucleotide sequence: TGCGCCGTCTCCCGGACAGGGCTCACCGGGGAGCTGTTTTTT. It codes for CAVSRTGLTGELFF.

The rearrangement links TRBV2 to TRBJ2-3; TRBD1 is a possible D gene (5 bases). The germline gives CDR1 SNHLY, CDR2 FYNNEI. Trimming removed 6 bases at V and 0 bases at J, with 16 bases between. This CDR3 has 16 amino acids. CDR3 region: CASRNRQIPSTDTQYF. The CDR3 bases are TGTGCCAGCAGAAACCGACAGATCCCTAGCACAGATACGCAGTATTTT.

This clonotype was counted a few times. The genes are TRBV3-1 and TRBJ2-3, with 11 positions matching TRBD2. V lost 3 bases and J lost 0; bases outside the gene matches: 5. Germline V gene lookup returns CDR1 LGHDT and CDR2 YNNKEL (reference sequence). The CDR3 length is 17 residues. CDR3 sequence: CASSHVSGRASTDTQYF. CDR3 coding DNA: TGTGCCAGCAGCCACGTTAGCGGGAGGGCGAGCACAGATACGCAGTATTTT.

The chain links TRBV7-6 to TRBJ2-3, with TRBD1 as a possible D gene (6 bases). The CDR3 extends over 17 amino acids. Trimming left V 1 base short and J 6 bases short, with 20 bases between. Germline assignment: CDR1 SGHVS and CDR2 FNYEAQ. The CDR3 DNA is TGTGCCAGCAGCTTAGAGGGGGTTTGGCTACCGGGGGATACGCAGTATTTT. Protein product: CASSLEGVWLPGDTQYF.

The chain joins TRBV18 to TRBJ2-2; D unresolved. Germline lookup yields CDR1 KGHSH and CDR2 LQKENI. The CDR3 has 15 residues. Between the trimmed V and J ends, which lost 3 bases and 0 bases, there was a span of 8 bases. In nucleotides, the CDR3 is TGTGCCAGCTCACCCGTTACGGCGAACACCGGGGAGCTGTTTTTT. This translates into CASSPVTANTGELFF. The variable domain in full, completed from reference TRBV18 and TRBJ2-2, reads NAGVMQNPRHLVRRRGQEARLRCSPMKGHSHVYWYRQLPEEGLKFMVYLQKENIIDESGMPKERFSAEFPKEGPSILRIQQVVRGDSAAYFCASSPVTANTGELFFGEGSRLTVL.

This clonotype has only a few counts. V is TRBV11-2 and J is TRBJ1-5; D may be TRBD1 (6 bases). The CDR3 spans 14 residues. V was cut by 4 bases and J by 4 bases, with 11 bases left in between. Germline CDR1 reads SGHAT; CDR2 reads FQNNGV. CDR3 sequence: CASSYRAGNQPQHF. The CDR3 DNA follows: TGTGCCAGCAGCTACAGGGCAGGGAATCAGCCCCAGCATTTT.

The gene calls are TRBV12-3 or TRBV12-4 and TRBJ1-4; possibly TRBD1 for D (5 bases). This CDR3 has 16 amino acids. V shed 7 bases and J shed 8 bases, with 23 bases lying between them. CDR3 sequence reads: CASTPTWGDLSEKLFF. The CDR3 region has the DNA TGTGCCAGCACCCCCACCTGGGGGGACTTAAGCGAAAAACTGTTTTTT.

This clonotype was counted ten times or more. The chain carries TRBV9 and TRBJ1-1; maybe TRBD1 (5 bases). Germline V gene data show CDR1 as SGDLS and CDR2 as YYNGEE. The CDR3 spans 13 residues. V was pared by 2 bases and J by 1 base, with 6 bases between. The CDR3 region is CASSVTGNTEAFF. CDR3 coding DNA: TGTGCCAGCAGCGTTACAGGGAACACTGAAGCTTTCTTT.

V and J are TRBV5-1 and TRBJ2-3, with 7 nucleotides matching TRBD2. Germline CDR1 is SGHRS and CDR2 is YFSETQ. The CDR3 is 15 residues long. V lost 4 bases to trimming and J lost 1 base; unmatched junction nucleotides: 6. The CDR3, as DNA: TGCGCCAGCAGCCTAACGACTAGCCGCACAGATACGCAGTATTTT. Protein product: CASSLTTSRTDTQYF.

The gene calls are TRBV3-1 and TRBJ2-5; a possible D gene is TRBD2 (6 bases). The CDR3 loop spans 13 amino acids. The V end lost 7 bases, the J end lost 5 bases, and 14 bases lay between the germline ends. Germline V gene lookup returns CDR1 LGHDT and CDR2 YNNKEL (reference sequence). This chain's CDR3 is CASNRRAGETQYF. The CDR3 region has the DNA TGTGCCAGCAACCGCAGGGCGGGGGAGACCCAGTACTTC.

This clonotype was observed a few times. This rearrangement joins TRBV20-1 to TRBJ2-1; 7 bases map to TRBD2. This CDR3 comprises 18 residues. Per the germline V gene, CDR1 is DFQATT and CDR2 is SNEGSKA (reference sequence). V lost 2 bases, J lost 0 bases, and 13 bases stayed unmatched. The CDR3 protein is CSARLSGRREISYNEQFF. The CDR3 DNA reads as TGCAGTGCTAGATTATCCGGCAGGCGGGAGATCTCCTACAATGAGCAGTTCTTC.